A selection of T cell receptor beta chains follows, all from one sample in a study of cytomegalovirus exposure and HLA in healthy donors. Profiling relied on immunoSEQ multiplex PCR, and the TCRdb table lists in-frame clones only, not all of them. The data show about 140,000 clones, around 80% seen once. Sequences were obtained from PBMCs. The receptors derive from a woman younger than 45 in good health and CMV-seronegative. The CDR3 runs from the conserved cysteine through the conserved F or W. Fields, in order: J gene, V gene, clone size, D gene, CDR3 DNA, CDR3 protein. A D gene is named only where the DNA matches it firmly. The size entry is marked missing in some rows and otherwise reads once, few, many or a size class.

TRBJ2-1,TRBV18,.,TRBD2,TGTGCCAGCTCACCTAGCGGGAGCTCCTACAATGAGCAGTTCTTC,CASSPSGSSYNEQFF
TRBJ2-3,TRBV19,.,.,TGTGCCAGTAGTATACAGACAGGGAGGATGGGCACAGATACGCAGTATTTT,CASSIQTGRMGTDTQYF
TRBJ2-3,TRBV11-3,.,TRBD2,TGTGCCAGCAGCCGAACTAGCGGGATCACAGATACGCAGTATTTT,CASSRTSGITDTQYF
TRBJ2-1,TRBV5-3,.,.,TGTGCCAGAAGCCCTCTGGGGGGAGTAGGCTACAATGAGCAGTTCTTC,CARSPLGGVGYNEQFF
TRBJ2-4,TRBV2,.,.,TGTGCCAGCAGAGGGACACGAACCGCCAAAAACATTCAGTACTTC,CASRGTRTAKNIQYF
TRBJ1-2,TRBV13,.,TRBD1,TGTGCCAGCAGCCGGACAGGGGGCTTCTATGGCTACACCTTC,CASSRTGGFYGYTF
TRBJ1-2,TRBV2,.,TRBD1,TGTGCCAGCAGTGAAAGGCGGACAGGGTATGACCGGGTTGGCTACACCTTC,CASSERRTGYDRVGYTF
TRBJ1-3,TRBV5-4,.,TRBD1,TGTGCCAGCAGCACCAGGACAGGGGCTGGAAACACCATATATTTT,CASSTRTGAGNTIYF
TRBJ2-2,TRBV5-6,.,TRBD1,TGTGCCAGCAGCCAAGACAGGGGAATTTACACCGGGGAGCTGTTTTTT,CASSQDRGIYTGELFF
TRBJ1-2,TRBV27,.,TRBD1,TGTGCCAGCAGTCCTCAACAGGGGGTGGAATATGGCTACACCTTC,CASSPQQGVEYGYTF
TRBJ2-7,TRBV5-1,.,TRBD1,TGCGCCAGCAGCGGGGGGACAGGGGAAGGCTACGAGCAGTACTTC,CASSGGTGEGYEQYF
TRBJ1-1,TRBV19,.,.,TGTGCCAGTAGTACAGGGAAGAACACTGAAGCTTTCTTT,CASSTGKNTEAFF
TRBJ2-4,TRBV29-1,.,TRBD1,TGCAGCGTTAAAACAGGGGCGGTGGGCAAAAACATTCAGTACTTC,CSVKTGAVGKNIQYF
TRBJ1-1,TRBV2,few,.,TGTGCCAGCCGAACCAGGGTGAACACTGAAGCTTTCTTT,CASRTRVNTEAFF
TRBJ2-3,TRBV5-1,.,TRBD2,TGCGCCAGCAGCAGATCCTCCGGGGGGGTAACAGATACGCAGTATTTT,CASSRSSGGVTDTQYF
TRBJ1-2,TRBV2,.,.,TGTGCCAGCAGTAAGACAGGCCCGGGAGGCTACACCTTC,CASSKTGPGGYTF
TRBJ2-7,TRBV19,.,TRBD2,TGTGCCAGTAGTATGGGACTAGCGGGAGGATACGAGCAGTACTTC,CASSMGLAGGYEQYF
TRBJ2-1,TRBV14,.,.,TGTGCCAGCAGCCAAGATCGGAACGGGGGGCCACTTAGTGAGCAGTTCTTC,CASSQDRNGGPLSEQFF
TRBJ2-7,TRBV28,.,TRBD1,TGTGCCAGCGGGTCCCCCGGACAGGCGAGCTCCTACGAGCAGTACTTC,CASGSPGQASSYEQYF
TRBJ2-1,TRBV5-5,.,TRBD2,TGTGCCAGCAGCTTGGCTGGCGGGAGTCCCTACAATGAGCAGTTCTTC,CASSLAGGSPYNEQFF
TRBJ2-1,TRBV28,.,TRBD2,TGTGCCAGCAGTTGGGGAGGGGCCCGGTTCAATGAGCAGTTCTTC,CASSWGGARFNEQFF
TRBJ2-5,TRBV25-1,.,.,TGTGCCAGCAGTGAACCTCCGCCAGGAAACGTAGAGACCCAGTACTTC,CASSEPPPGNVETQYF
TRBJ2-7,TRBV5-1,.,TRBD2,TGCGCCAGCAGGGGACTAGCGGGGTCTAGCTCCTACGAGCAGTACTTC,CASRGLAGSSSYEQYF
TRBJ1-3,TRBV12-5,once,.,TGTGCTAGTGGTTTGACCCACCGGGGGAGCGGAAACACCATATATTTT,CASGLTHRGSGNTIYF
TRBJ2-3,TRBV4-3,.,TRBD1,TGCGCCAGCAGCCAAGACGACAGGGCGATCACAGATACGCAGTATTTT,CASSQDDRAITDTQYF
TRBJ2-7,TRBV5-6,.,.,TGTGCCAGCAGCTTGGTATTCAGGCCCTACGAGCAGTACTTC,CASSLVFRPYEQYF
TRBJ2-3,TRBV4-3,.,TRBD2,TGCGCCAGCAGCCAAATCGGGGGGGTAGCAGATACGCAGTATTTT,CASSQIGGVADTQYF
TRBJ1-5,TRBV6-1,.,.,TGTGCCAGCAAGAACAGAAATCAGCCCCAGCATTTT,CASKNRNQPQHF
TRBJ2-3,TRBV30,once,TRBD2,TGTGCCTGGAGTGTACTAGCGGGGGGGACAGATACGCAGTATTTT,CAWSVLAGGTDTQYF
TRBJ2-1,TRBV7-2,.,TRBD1,TGTGCCAGCAGCGCACTGGACAGGGCGTGGGAGTTCTTC,CASSALDRAWEFF
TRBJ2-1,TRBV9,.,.,TGTGCCAGCAGCGTAGCTGGGCTATACGCGAACAATGAGCAGTTCTTC,CASSVAGLYANNEQFF
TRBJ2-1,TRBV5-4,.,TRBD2,TGTGCCAGCAGCCGTCCAGGGACTAGCGGGGTGAATGAGCAGTTCTTC,CASSRPGTSGVNEQFF
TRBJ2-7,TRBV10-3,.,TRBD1,TGTGCCATCAGTGCGGACAGGGTCCACGAGCAGTACTTC,CAISADRVHEQYF
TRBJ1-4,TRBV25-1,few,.,TGTGCCAGCAGTGAAAGACAGGACAATGAAAAACTGTTTTTT,CASSERQDNEKLFF
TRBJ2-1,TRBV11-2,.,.,TGTGCCAGCAGCCCAGGTGGGACTGGCGACTATGAGCAGTTCTTC,CASSPGGTGDYEQFF
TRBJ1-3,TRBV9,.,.,TGTGCCAGCAGCGTAGGCGGCAGGGCCTACTCTGGAAACACCATATATTTT,CASSVGGRAYSGNTIYF
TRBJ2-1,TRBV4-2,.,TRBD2,TGTGCCAGCAGCCAAGATGGTAGTATAACGGGAGGGAGGAATGAGCAGTTCTTC,CASSQDGSITGGRNEQFF
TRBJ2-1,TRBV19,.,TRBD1,TGTGCCAGTAGCACCGGGACAGGGGACAATGAGCAGTTCTTC,CASSTGTGDNEQFF
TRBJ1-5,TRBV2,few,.,TGTGCCAGCAGTGCGGGGGGCTATCAGCCCCAGCATTTT,CASSAGGYQPQHF
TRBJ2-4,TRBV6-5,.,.,TGTGCCAGCAGTTACCAGGACTCTGACATTCAGTACTTC,CASSYQDSDIQYF
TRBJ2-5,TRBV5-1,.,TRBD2,TGCGCCAGCAGCTTGGCAGCGGGACAAGAGACCCAGTACTTC,CASSLAAGQETQYF
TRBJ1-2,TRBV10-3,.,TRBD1,TGTGCCATCAGGACAGGGAAGGTTGGCTACACCTTC,CAIRTGKVGYTF
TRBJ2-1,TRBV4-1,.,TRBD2,TGCGCCAGCAGCCCCCTAGGAGCGGGACGGGACAATGAGCAGTTCTTC,CASSPLGAGRDNEQFF
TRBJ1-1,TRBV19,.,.,TGTGCCAGTAGTATATTAGGGGAAGGAAACACTGAAGCTTTCTTT,CASSILGEGNTEAFF
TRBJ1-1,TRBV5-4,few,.,TGTGCCAGCAGCATCGGACAGCGGAACACTGAAGCTTTCTTT,CASSIGQRNTEAFF
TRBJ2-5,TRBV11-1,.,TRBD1,TGTGCCAGCAGCTTAAATGGACAGGGGCAAGAGACCCAGTACTTC,CASSLNGQGQETQYF
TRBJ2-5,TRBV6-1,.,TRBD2,TGTGCCAGCAGTGAACAGGGGATCCGACTAGCGGGCTATCAAGAGACCCAGTACTTC,CASSEQGIRLAGYQETQYF
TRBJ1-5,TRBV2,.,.,TGTGCCAGCAGCATACAGAACAATCAGCCCCAGCATTTT,CASSIQNNQPQHF
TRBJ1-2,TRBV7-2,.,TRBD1,TGTGCCAGCAGCCCCAGACAGGGAGGCTATGGCTACACCTTC,CASSPRQGGYGYTF
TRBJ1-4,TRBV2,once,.,TGTGCCAGCAGTGAAGTGTGGCCCGGGGAAAAACTGTTTTTT,CASSEVWPGEKLFF
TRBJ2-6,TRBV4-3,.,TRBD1,TGCGCCAGCAGCCAAGGCCTCGGGACAGGGGGGTCTGGGGCCAACGTCCTGACTTTC,CASSQGLGTGGSGANVLTF
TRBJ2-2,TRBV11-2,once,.,TGTGCCAGCAGCTTTACGTTTGGAGGGCCTCACGGGGAGCTGTTTTTT,CASSFTFGGPHGELFF
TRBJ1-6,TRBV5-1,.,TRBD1,TGCGCCAGCAGCGCCAGGGGGCGCGGGGATTCACCCCTCCACTTT,CASSARGRGDSPLHF
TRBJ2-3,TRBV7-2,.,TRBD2,TGTGCCAGCAGTACTAGCGGGACCACAGATACGCAGTATTTT,CASSTSGTTDTQYF
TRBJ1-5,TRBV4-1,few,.,TGCGCCAGCAGCCAAGGTGTCGGGGGCAATCAGCCCCAGCATTTT,CASSQGVGGNQPQHF
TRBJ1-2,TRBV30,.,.,TGTGCCTGGGAAGGGGCAGAGCGAAACTATGGCTACACCTTC,CAWEGAERNYGYTF
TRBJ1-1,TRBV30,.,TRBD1,TGTGCCTGGAGTGTTTTGAGGGGGCTCACTGAAGCTTTCTTT,CAWSVLRGLTEAFF
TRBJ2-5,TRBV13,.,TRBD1,TGTGCCAGCAGCTCAGCGACAGGGGGTCTCGGCGAGACCCAGTACTTC,CASSSATGGLGETQYF
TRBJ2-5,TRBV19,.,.,TGTGCCAGTAGTATCGCAGGGACTCTCCAAGAGGCCCAGTACTTC,CASSIAGTLQEAQYF